The 4 T cell receptor beta chains reported below all come from one sample, sequenced in a study of cytomegalovirus exposure and HLA in healthy donors. The study ran its PCR with 60 Vbeta and 13 Jbeta primers. The protocol was immunoSEQ multiplex PCR, while the TCRdb copy is restricted to in-frame clones and leaves out a portion. The data contain more than 95,000 clones, over 75% of them singletons. Material for sequencing was PBMCs. These receptor sequences come from a woman under 30 in good health and CMV-seropositive.

This sequence joins TRBV6-1 and TRBJ1-1; unclear D gene. The CDR3 extends over 14 amino acids. The germline gives CDR1 MNHNS, CDR2 SASEGT. Between the trimmed V and J ends, which lost 3 bases and 1 base, there was a span of 9 bases. The CDR3 region is CASSEEAGNTEAFF. The CDR3 DNA reads TGTGCCAGCAGTGAGGAAGCGGGGAACACTGAAGCTTTCTTT.

The V gene is TRBV25-1, the J gene TRBJ1-6; D unresolved. Per the germline V gene, CDR1 is MGHDK and CDR2 is SYGVNS. CDR3 length equals 17 residues. Trimming cost V 5 bases and J 9 bases, with 23 bases left between them. CDR3 nucleotide sequence: TGTGCCAGCAGTCCCACCCTCTCCACGGACTGGGGTTCACCCCTCCACTTT. Its translation is CASSPTLSTDWGSPLHF.

This clone showed up just a few times. The chain couples TRBV11-2 to TRBJ2-1; the match to TRBD2 covers 7 bases. With 1 base clipped from V and 0 bases from J, the junction kept 3 bases outside the gene matches. CDR1 SGHAT and CDR2 FQNNGV come from the germline V gene. This CDR3 is built from 16 residues. CDR3 loop: CASSLASGASYNEQFF. CDR3 nucleotides: TGTGCCAGCAGCTTAGCTAGCGGAGCCTCCTACAATGAGCAGTTCTTC.

The V call is TRBV6-1, the J call TRBJ1-2; TRBD1 aligns across 8 bases. Trimming removed 5 bases from V and 5 bases from J; junction bases left unmatched: 7. The CDR3 extends over 14 amino acids. Germline loops: CDR1 MNHNS, CDR2 SASEGT. Here the CDR3 DNA reads TGTGCCAGCAGTACCACAGGGGGAGCGTATGGCTACACCTTC. Encoded protein: CASSTTGGAYGYTF.